This TCR beta chain came from a study of blood T cell repertoires in COVID-19 (dated by TCRdb to about 2020). Broadly, across the study: The collaborator samples originated in the United States, Italy and Spain and spanned the acute and convalescent phases of COVID-19. A de-identified subject ID, COVID-19 status, age in years and sex were almost always included in the sample metadata. The prospective study material was composed of cDNA or gDNA derived from T cells, B-cell-depleted T cells, or PBMCs. Samples were obtained from the ongoing ImmuneRACE study (first 160 participants) and from 1,000 to 1,500 subjects provided by 6 global collaborators. HLA class I and class II types, where available, came from metadata supplied by the sample provider rather than from assay-based typing. A freely available public database, intended as a resource for researchers studying the immune response to SARS-CoV-2, is where the repertoires were released. The dataset comprised deeply sampled blood TCRbeta repertoires from subjects exposed to, actively infected with, or recovered from COVID-19. What the research found in general, with its limitations: The amount of clinical and demographic metadata varied by source and participant and was provided uncurated.

Participants in the prospective study were aged about 18 to 95 years, lived in 20 to 25 United States geographic areas, and enrolled through a virtual design. In the prospective study, cohorts were assigned on the basis of participant-reported clinical history obtained from a screening survey and a study questionnaire. Recovered participants in ImmuneRACE Cohort 3 were defined by two consecutive negative NP/OP PCR tests, clearance by a healthcare professional, or resolution of symptoms. Each participant in the prospective study had whole blood, serum and a nasopharyngeal or oropharyngeal swab collected by mobile phlebotomists. Participants in the prospective study had the option to provide additional blood draws and questionnaires over a roughly two-month period. Prospective study blood samples were shipped either frozen or at room temperature before DNA extraction. TCRbeta CDR3 regions were amplified from genomic DNA using the immunoSEQ Assay, a bias-controlled multiplex PCR. The paper's processing steps were these. Nucleated cell counts per sample were estimated from amplification of reference gene primers within the assay. To quantify the absolute abundance of each unique TCRbeta CDR3 rearrangement, sequence reads were collapsed and filtered. For each sample, productive Simpson clonality was calculated by taking the square root of Simpson's diversity index across productive rearrangements. TCRdb retrieved this table from immuneACCESS and kept in-frame rearrangements only. Not all clones are present; in checked studies, unresolved V genes account for under half, and no reason is known for the remainder. V, J and clone size derive from that table, while D and trimming were established from the DNA sequence. Counted in this sample were under 300,000 clones; 70% to 90% of them appeared once. 1.5% to 2% of the sample is in the top ten clones.

CDR1 and CDR2 are read off the germline V gene (reference sequence) as SGHNT and YYREEE. The V end loses 6 bases and the J end loses 2 bases, and a stretch of 21 bases separates them. The CDR3 runs 17 amino acids, cysteine and phenylalanine included. Solely the CDR3 DNA is kept, with 51 bases framed from the first base. A note on this clone: Its antigen is unknown. Base qualities were left out, and no much larger clone turns up one base away.

The specimen sequenced was PBMCs or T cells enriched from blood (not recorded which). The sequence was collected from a woman aged 50 to 60 who had recovered from COVID-19. The chain is assembled from TRBV5-4 and TRBJ2-1; a weak D assignment points to TRBD2 (6 bases agree). DNA sequence: TGTGCCAGCATCTCCCAGACCGGAGGGGCGGCCTACAATGAGCAGTTCTTC. Its product reads: CASISQTGGAAYNEQFF. Full variable domain (CDR3 extended with the reference TRBV5-4 and TRBJ2-1 proteins): ETGVTQSPTHLIKTRGQQVTLRCSSQSGHNTVSWYQQALGQGPQFIFQYYREEENGRGNFPPRFSGLQFPNYSSELNVNALELDDSALYLCASISQTGGAAYNEQFFGPGTRLTVL.